The T cell receptor (beta chain) under discussion was sequenced for a study of CD8 T cells in Susac syndrome. V was trimmed by 2 bases and J by 5 bases, leaving 16 bases between them. This CDR3 spans 15 amino acids. Germline CDR1 LGHDT, CDR2 YNNKEL (reference sequence). Random-hexamer reverse transcription was applied to roughly 0.45 to 1 ug RNA. Via MiXCR, TCRdb re-called the immunoSEQ multiplex PCR reads, giving one row per CDR3 protein. The sample consists of 160,000 or so distinct CDR3 sequences, roughly 94% of them appearing once. Treatment-naive patients with stable or active relapsing-remitting disease served as multiple sclerosis controls. Negative isolation yielded CD4+ and CD8+ T cells, and FACS enriched TEMRA cells.

Sequenced material: CD8+ T cells from PBMCs. The sequence was collected from a human donor with multiple sclerosis. V and J are TRBV3-1 and TRBJ2-7; D call uncertain. CDR3 coding DNA: TGTGCCAGCAGCCAAACAAACCCCCGTCTCGACGAGCAGTACTTC. It codes for CASSQTNPRLDEQYF.